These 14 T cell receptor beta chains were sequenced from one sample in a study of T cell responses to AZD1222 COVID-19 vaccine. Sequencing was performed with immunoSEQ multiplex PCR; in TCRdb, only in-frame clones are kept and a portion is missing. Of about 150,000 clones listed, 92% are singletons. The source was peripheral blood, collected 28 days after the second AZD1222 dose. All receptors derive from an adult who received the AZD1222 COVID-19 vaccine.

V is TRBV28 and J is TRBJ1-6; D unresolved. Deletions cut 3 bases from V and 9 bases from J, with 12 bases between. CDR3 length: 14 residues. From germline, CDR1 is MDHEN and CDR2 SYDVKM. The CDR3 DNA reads TGTGCCAGCAGTTTCGGCAGGCGACCTTCACCCCTCCACTTT. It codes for CASSFGRRPSPLHF. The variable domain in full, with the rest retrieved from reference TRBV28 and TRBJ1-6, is DVKVTQSSRYLVKRTGEKVFLECVQDMDHENMFWYRQDPGLGLRLIYFSYDVKMKEKGDIPEGYSVSREKKERFSLILESASTNQTSMYLCASSFGRRPSPLHFGNGTRLTVT.

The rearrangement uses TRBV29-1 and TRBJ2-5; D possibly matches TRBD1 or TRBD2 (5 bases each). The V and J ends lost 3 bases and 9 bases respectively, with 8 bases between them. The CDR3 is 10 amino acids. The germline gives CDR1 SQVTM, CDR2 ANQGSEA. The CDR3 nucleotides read TGCAGCGTTGACCTGGGGGCCCAGTACTTC. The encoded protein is CSVDLGAQYF.

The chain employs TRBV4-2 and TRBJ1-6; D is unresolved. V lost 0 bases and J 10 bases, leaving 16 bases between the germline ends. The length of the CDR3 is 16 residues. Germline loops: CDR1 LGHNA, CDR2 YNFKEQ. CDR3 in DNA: TGTGCCAGCAGCCAAGAGGGAAGGTCGGTTAACTCACCCCTCCACTTT. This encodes CASSQEGRSVNSPLHF.

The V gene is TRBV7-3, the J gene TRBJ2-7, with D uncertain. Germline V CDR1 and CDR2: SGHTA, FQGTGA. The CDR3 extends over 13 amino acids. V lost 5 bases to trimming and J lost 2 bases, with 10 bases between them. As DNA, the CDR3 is TGTGCCAGCAGCCTAGGGTCTACCTACGAGCAGTACTTC. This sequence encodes CASSLGSTYEQYF.

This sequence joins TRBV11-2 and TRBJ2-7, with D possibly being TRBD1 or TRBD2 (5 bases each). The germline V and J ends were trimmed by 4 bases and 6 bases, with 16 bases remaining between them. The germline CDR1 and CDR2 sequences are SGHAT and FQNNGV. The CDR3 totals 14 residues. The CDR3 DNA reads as TGTGCCAGCAGCTGGGGCTTAGCGAGCTCCGAGCAGTACTTC. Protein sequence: CASSWGLASSEQYF.

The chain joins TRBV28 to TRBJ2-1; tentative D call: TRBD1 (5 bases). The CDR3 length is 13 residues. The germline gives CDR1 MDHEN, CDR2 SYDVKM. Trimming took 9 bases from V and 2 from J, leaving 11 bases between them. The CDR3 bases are TGTGCCAGTAGAAGGGGTACCTACAATGAGCAGTTCTTC. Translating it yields CASRRGTYNEQFF.

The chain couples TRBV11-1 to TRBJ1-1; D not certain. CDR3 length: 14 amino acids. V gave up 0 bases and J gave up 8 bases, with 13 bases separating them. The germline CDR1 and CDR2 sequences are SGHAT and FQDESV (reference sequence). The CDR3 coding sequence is TGTGCCAGCAGCTTAGCGCTGACGGAACCCGAAGCTTTCTTT. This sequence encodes CASSLALTEPEAFF. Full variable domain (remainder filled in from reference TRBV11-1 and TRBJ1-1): EAEVAQSPRYKITEKSQAVAFWCDPISGHATLYWYRQILGQGPELLVQFQDESVVDDSQLPKDRFSAERLKGVDSTLKIQPAELGDSAMYLCASSLALTEPEAFFGQGTRLTVV.

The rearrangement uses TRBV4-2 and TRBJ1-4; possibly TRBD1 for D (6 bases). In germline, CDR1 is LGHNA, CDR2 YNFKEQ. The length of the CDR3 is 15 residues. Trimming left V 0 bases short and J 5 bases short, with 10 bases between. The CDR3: CASSQDRQENEKLFF. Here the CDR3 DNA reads TGTGCCAGCAGCCAAGACCGACAGGAGAATGAAAAACTGTTTTTT.

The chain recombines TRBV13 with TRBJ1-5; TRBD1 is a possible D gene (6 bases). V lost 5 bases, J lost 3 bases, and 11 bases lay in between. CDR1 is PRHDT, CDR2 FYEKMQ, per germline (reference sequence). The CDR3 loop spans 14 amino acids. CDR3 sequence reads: CASSRTGYNQPQHF. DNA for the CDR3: TGTGCCAGCAGCCGAACAGGGTACAATCAGCCCCAGCATTTT.

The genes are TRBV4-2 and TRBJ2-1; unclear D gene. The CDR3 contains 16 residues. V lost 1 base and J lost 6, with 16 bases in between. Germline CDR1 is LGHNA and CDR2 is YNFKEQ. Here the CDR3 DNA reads TGTGCCAGCAGCCAAGGGCCGGCGCGTAAGGGCAATGAGCAGTTCTTC. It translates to CASSQGPARKGNEQFF.

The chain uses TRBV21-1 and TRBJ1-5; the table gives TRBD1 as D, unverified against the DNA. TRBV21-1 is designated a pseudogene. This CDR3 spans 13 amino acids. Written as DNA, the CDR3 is TGTGCCAGCATTACAGGGGGCCATCAGCCCCAGCATTTT. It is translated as CASITGGHQPQHF.

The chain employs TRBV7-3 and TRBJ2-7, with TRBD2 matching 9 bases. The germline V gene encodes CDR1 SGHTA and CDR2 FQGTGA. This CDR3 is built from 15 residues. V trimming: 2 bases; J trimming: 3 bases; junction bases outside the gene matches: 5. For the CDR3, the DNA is TGTGCCAGCAGCTTATCAGCGGGGGGATTCTACGAGCAGTACTTC. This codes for CASSLSAGGFYEQYF.

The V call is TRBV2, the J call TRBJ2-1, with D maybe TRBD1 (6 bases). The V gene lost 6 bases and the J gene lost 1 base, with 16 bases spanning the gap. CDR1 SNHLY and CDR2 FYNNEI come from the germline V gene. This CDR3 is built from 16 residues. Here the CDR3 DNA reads TGTGCCAGCAGGAACCCCCGGCAGGGGTCCTACAATGAGCAGTTCTTC. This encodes CASRNPRQGSYNEQFF. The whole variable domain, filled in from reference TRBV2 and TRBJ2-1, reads EPEVTQTPSHQVTQMGQEVILRCVPISNHLYFYWYRQILGQKVEFLVSFYNNEISEKSEIFDDQFSVERPDGSNFTLKIRSTKLEDSAMYFCASRNPRQGSYNEQFFGPGTRLTVL.

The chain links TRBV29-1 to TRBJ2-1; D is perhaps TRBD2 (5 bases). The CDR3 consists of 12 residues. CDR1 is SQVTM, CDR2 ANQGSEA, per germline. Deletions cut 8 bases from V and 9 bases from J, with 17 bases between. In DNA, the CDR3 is TGCAGCTCCGATACGGGGTTGGGTGAGCAGTTCTTC. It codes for CSSDTGLGEQFF.